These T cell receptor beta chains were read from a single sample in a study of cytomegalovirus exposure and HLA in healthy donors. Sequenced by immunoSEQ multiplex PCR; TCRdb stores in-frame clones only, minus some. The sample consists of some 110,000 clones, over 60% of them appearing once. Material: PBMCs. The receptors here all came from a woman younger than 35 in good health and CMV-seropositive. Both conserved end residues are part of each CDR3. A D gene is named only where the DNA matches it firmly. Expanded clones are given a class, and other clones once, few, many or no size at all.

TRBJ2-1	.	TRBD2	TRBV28	TGTGCCAGCAGCTTGTTGGCGGGAGTGGATGAGCAGTTCTTC	CASSLLAGVDEQFF
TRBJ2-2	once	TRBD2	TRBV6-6	TGTGCCAGCAGTTACCTTCCAGCGGGACTGACCGGGGAGCTGTTTTTT	CASSYLPAGLTGELFF
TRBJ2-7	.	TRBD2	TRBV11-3	TGTGCCAGCAGCCATCGCCAACTAGCGGGGGTCTCCTACGAGCAGTACTTC	CASSHRQLAGVSYEQYF
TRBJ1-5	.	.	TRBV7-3	TGTGCCAGCAGCCCTCAGGGGAATAGCAATCAGCCCCAGCATTTT	CASSPQGNSNQPQHF
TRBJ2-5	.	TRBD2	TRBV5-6	TGTGCCAGCAGCTTGGACGGGCGGGAGGGGACCCAGTACTTC	CASSLDGREGTQYF
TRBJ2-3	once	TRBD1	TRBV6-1	TGTGCCAGCAGACTGGGGACAGGGGTCACAGATACGCAGTATTTT	CASRLGTGVTDTQYF
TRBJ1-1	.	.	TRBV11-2	TGTGCCAGCAGACCCAGGGGAAGGGCTGAAGCTTTCTTT	CASRPRGRAEAFF
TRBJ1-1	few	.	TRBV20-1	TGCAGTGGGCAAGTCACTGAAGCTTTCTTT	CSGQVTEAFF
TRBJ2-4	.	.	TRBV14	TGTGCCAGCAGCCAGGGAGGTAGTAGAAACATTCAGTACTTC	CASSQGGSRNIQYF
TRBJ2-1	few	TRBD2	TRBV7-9	TGTGCCAGCAGCTTAGGGACTAGCCTTAGCTCCTACAATGAGCAGTTCTTC	CASSLGTSLSSYNEQFF
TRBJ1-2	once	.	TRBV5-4	TGTGCCAGCAGCTGGGGGGGGAAAAGCGATCGGGGCTACACCTTC	CASSWGGKSDRGYTF
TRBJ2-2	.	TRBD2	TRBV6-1	TGTGCCAGCAGTGAAGAATGGCTAGCGGTAGCGAACACCGGGGAGCTGTTTTTT	CASSEEWLAVANTGELFF
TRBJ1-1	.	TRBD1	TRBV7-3	TGTGCCAGCAGCTTAAACCCACCCACAGGGGGTGCCACTGAAGCTTTCTTT	CASSLNPPTGGATEAFF
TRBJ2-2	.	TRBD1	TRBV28	TGTGCCAGCAGTCCAGCATCCGGGGACAGCGCCGGGGAGCTGTTTTTT	CASSPASGDSAGELFF
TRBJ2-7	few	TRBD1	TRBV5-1	TGCGCCAGCAGCTTGGTGGGGACAGGTAATATTTACGAGCAGTACTTC	CASSLVGTGNIYEQYF
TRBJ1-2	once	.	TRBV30	TGTGCCTGGAGTGCGACTCAGAGTGCTGGCTACACCTTC	CAWSATQSAGYTF
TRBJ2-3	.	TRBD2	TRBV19	TGTGCCAGTAGTATGGGGGGGGAGAATACGCAGTATTTT	CASSMGGENTQYF
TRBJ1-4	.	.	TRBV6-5	TGTGCCAGCACCACAGGCTCTGGTGAACTGTTTTTT	CASTTGSGELFF
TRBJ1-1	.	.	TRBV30	TGTGCCTGGAGGAGGGACACCCTTAAGGGTGAAGCTTTCTTT	CAWRRDTLKGEAFF
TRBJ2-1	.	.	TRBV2	TGTGCCAGCCAGGGCAGCGCCCATGAGCAGTTCTTC	CASQGSAHEQFF
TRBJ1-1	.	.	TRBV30	TGTGCCTGGAGGGCCGGACGGGAGAACACTGAAGCTTTCTTT	CAWRAGRENTEAFF
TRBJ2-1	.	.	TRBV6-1	TGTGCCAGCAGGAGACTAGAGACTGCAAACAATGAGCAGTTCTTC	CASRRLETANNEQFF
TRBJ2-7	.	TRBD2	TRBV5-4	TGTGCCAGCAGCGCTGGCGGGATTAGCGGGAGATACGAGCAGTACTTC	CASSAGGISGRYEQYF
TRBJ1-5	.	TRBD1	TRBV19	TGTGCCAGTAGTCCCATCGCCGGGACAGTCAATCAGCCCCAGCATTTT	CASSPIAGTVNQPQHF
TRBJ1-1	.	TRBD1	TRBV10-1	TGCGCCAGCAGTGAGTCGAGGACAGGGGCCGCGGGAACTGAAGCTTTCTTT	CASSESRTGAAGTEAFF
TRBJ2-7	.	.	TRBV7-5	TGTGCCAGAAGCTTCCCTCCCCCCGGACAGCGCTATTACTACGAGCAGTACTTC	CARSFPPPGQRYYYEQYF
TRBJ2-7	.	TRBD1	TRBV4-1	TGCGCCAGCAGCCAAGCGGACAGGGTCGAATACGAGCAGTACTTC	CASSQADRVEYEQYF
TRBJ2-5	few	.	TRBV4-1	TGCGCCAGCAGCCAAGAAGCGAGAGGTGAGACCCAGTACTTC	CASSQEARGETQYF
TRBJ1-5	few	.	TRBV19	TGTGCCAGTAGTATAAACAATCGCCGCAATCAGCCCCAGCATTTT	CASSINNRRNQPQHF
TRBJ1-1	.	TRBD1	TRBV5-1	TGCGCCAGCAGCCCTGGACAGGTGAACACTGAAGCTTTCTTT	CASSPGQVNTEAFF
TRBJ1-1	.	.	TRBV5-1	TGCGCCAGCAGCTTGGAAGGGGCGAGGACTGAAGCTTTCTTT	CASSLEGARTEAFF
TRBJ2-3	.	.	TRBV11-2	TGTGCCAGCAGCTTAACTGGTAGCGCGGATACGCAGTATTTT	CASSLTGSADTQYF
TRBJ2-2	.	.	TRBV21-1	TGTGCCAGCAGCAAATCTGGACTAGCGGGAAAAGAGAACACCGGGGAGCTGTTTTTT	CASSKSGLAGKENTGELFF
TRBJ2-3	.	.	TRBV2	TGTGCCAGCAGAGAACTTAGCACAGATACGCAGTATTTT	CASRELSTDTQYF
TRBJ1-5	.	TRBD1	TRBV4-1	TGCGCCAGCAGCCTCCGACAGGGGGGAGGGCAGCCCCAGCATTTT	CASSLRQGGGQPQHF
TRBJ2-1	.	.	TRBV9	TGTGCCAGCAGCGTAGAGTCCGGGAGAAACAATGAGCAGTTCTTC	CASSVESGRNNEQFF
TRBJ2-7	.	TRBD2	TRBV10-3	TGTGCCATCAGTGAGGATCGAGCGGGAGGCGAGCAGTACTTC	CAISEDRAGGEQYF
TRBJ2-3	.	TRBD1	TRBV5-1	TGCGCCAGCAGCTTAGGCGATCAGGGGGCAGATACGCAGTATTTT	CASSLGDQGADTQYF
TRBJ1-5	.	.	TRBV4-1	TGCGCCAGCAGCCAAGACGGAGGCCGGCAGCCCCAGCATTTT	CASSQDGGRQPQHF
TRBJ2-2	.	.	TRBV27	TGTGCCAGCAGTCCCGGACTGTACACCGGGGAGCTGTTTTTT	CASSPGLYTGELFF
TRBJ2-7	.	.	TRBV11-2	TGTGCCAGCAGTCGCGCGCCCTCAAAAGCCTACGAGCAGTACTTC	CASSRAPSKAYEQYF
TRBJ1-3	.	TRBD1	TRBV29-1	TGCAGCGCCGCGACAGGGTGGGCTGGAAACACCATATATTTT	CSAATGWAGNTIYF
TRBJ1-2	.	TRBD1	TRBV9	TGTGCCAGCAGCGCCCAGACAGGGGACCTCCAAAAACTTACTATGGACTATGGCTACACCTTC	CASSAQTGDLQKLTMDYGYTF
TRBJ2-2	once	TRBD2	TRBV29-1	TGCAGCCCCCCGGCCGGGACTAGCGAGAGGAACACCGGGGAGCTGTTTTTT	CSPPAGTSERNTGELFF
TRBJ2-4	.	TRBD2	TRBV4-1	TGCGCCAGCAGCCACAGCGGGGTAGCCAAAAACATTCAGTACTTC	CASSHSGVAKNIQYF
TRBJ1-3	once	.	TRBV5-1	TGCGCCAGCAGCTGGACACCAAGCTCTGGAAACACCATATATTTT	CASSWTPSSGNTIYF
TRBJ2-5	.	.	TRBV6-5	TGTGCCAGCAGTTTTGCAGGGGACGTGGGGGAGACCCAGTACTTC	CASSFAGDVGETQYF
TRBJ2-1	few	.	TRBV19	TGTGCCAGTAGTCACCGGGACTCCTCCTACAATGAGCAGTTCTTC	CASSHRDSSYNEQFF
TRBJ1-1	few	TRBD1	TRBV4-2	TGTGCCAGCAGCCAAGTCTCCGTCGGGACAGAAAACACTGAAGCTTTCTTT	CASSQVSVGTENTEAFF
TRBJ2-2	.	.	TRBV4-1	TGCGCCAGCAGCCAAGGGTTCGCGGGACGCCGTACCGGGGAGCTGTTTTTT	CASSQGFAGRRTGELFF
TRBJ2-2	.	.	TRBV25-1	TGTGCCAGCGCCTTTCAAAAGAAGGACCGGGGAGCTGTTTTT	CASAFQKKDRGAVF
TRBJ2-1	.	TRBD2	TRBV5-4	TGTGCCAGCAGCGGGGAAGCGGGACTCTGGGGGAATGAGCAGTTCTTC	CASSGEAGLWGNEQFF
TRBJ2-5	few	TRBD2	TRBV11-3	TGTGCCAGCAGCTCGGGGACTAGCGGAGAAGAGACCCAGTACTTC	CASSSGTSGEETQYF